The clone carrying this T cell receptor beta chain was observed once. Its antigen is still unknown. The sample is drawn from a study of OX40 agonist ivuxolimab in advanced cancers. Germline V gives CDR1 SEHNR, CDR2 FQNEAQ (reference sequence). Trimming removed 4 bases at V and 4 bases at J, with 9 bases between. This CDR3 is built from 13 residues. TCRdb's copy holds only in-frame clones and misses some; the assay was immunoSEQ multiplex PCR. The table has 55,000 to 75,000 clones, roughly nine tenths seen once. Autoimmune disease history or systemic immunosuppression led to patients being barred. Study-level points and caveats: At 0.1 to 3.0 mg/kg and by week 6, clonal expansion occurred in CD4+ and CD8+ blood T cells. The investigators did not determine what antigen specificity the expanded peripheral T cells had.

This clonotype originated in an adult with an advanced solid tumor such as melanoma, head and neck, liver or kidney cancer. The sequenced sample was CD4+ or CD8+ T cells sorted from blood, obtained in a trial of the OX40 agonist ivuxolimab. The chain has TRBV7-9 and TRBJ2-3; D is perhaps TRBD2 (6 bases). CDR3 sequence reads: CASSYSSADTQYF. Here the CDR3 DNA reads TGTGCCAGCAGCTATTCTAGCGCAGATACGCAGTATTTT.